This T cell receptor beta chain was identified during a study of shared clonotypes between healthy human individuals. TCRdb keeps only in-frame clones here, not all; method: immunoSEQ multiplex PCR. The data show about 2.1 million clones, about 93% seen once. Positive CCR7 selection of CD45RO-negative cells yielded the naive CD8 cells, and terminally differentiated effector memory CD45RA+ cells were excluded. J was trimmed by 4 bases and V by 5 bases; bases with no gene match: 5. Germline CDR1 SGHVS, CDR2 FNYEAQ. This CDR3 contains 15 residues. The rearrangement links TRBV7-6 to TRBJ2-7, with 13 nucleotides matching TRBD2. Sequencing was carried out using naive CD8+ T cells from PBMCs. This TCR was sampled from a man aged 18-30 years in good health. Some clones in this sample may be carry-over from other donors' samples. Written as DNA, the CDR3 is TGTGCCAGCAGCCTGAGGACTAGCGGGAGTTACGAGCAGTACTTC. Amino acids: CASSLRTSGSYEQYF.